The 22 T cell receptor beta chains presented below share a single source sample, sequenced in a study of cytomegalovirus exposure and HLA in healthy donors. Primers: 60 Vbeta forward and 13 Jbeta reverse. Repertoires were generated with immunoSEQ multiplex PCR, while TCRdb's copy carries only in-frame clones and drops some. The sample carries hundreds of thousands of clones, just over 70% recorded once. Sequences were obtained from PBMCs. All receptors come from a female donor in good health and CMV-seronegative.

The chain joins TRBV5-1 to TRBJ2-2, with D tentatively TRBD2 (6 bases). V was trimmed by 5 bases and J by 6 bases, leaving 8 bases between them. This CDR3 contains 12 residues. Germline CDR1 and CDR2: SGHRS and YFSETQ. The DNA of the CDR3 is TGCGCCAGCAGGTGGGGGGCCGGGGAGCTGTTTTTT. It yields the protein CASRWGAGELFF.

The chain uses TRBV5-4 and TRBJ1-5; 8 bases are shared with TRBD1. V was pared by 0 bases and J by 4 bases, with 0 bases of the junction left unmatched. The CDR3 is made up of 14 amino acids. The germline gives CDR1 SGHNT, CDR2 YYREEE (reference sequence). CDR3 amino acids: CASSLGTGNQPQHF. For the CDR3, the DNA is TGTGCCAGCAGCTTGGGGACAGGGAATCAGCCCCAGCATTTT.

The gene calls are TRBV10-2 and TRBJ2-7, with D perhaps TRBD2 (5 bases). Germline lookup yields CDR1 WSHSY and CDR2 SAAADI. This CDR3 has 14 amino acids. The V end lost 2 bases, the J end lost 4 bases, and 12 bases lay between the germline ends. CDR3 loop: CASSEVGSLYEQYF. DNA for the CDR3: TGCGCCAGCAGTGAGGTGGGGAGCTTGTACGAGCAGTACTTC.

J is TRBJ1-2 and V is TRBV2; 7 bases agree with TRBD1. The CDR3 is 18 amino acids. The junction had 14 bases not matched to a gene; V was cut back by 0 bases and J by 4 bases. The germline V gene has CDR1 SNHLY and CDR2 FYNNEI. CDR3 in DNA: TGTGCCAGCAGTGAAGCGTCACAGGGGCCCCGTCTGCGCTATGGCTACACCTTC. Protein: CASSEASQGPRLRYGYTF.

This clone was seen a few times. The chain uses TRBV5-1 and TRBJ2-3; maybe TRBD1 (5 bases). The V and J ends lost 4 bases and 0 bases respectively, with 9 bases between them. This CDR3 contains 14 residues. Germline V CDR1 and CDR2: SGHRS, YFSETQ. The CDR3 sequence is CASSLGPSTDTQYF. The CDR3 DNA reads as TGCGCCAGCAGCCTGGGGCCAAGCACAGATACGCAGTATTTT. Full variable domain (remainder filled in from reference TRBV5-1 and TRBJ2-3): KAGVTQTPRYLIKTRGQQVTLSCSPISGHRSVSWYQQTPGQGLQFLFEYFSETQRNKGNFPGRFSGRQFSNSRSEMNVSTLELGDSALYLCASSLGPSTDTQYFGPGTRLTVL.

The V gene is TRBV18, the J gene TRBJ1-4; 9 nucleotides agree with TRBD1. The length of the CDR3 is 16 residues. CDR1 KGHSH and CDR2 LQKENI come from the germline V gene. With 3 bases clipped from V and 3 bases from J, the junction kept 5 bases outside the gene matches. This CDR3 reads CASSPQQGAANEKLFF. CDR3 in DNA: TGTGCCAGCTCACCGCAACAGGGGGCGGCTAATGAAAAACTGTTTTTT.

This clone came up a few times. The junction and the germline gene differ at one end; a read error may be behind it. The chain combines TRBV7-9 with TRBJ1-4, with 11 bases matching TRBD1. The length of the CDR3 is 16 residues. Germline V gene lookup returns CDR1 SEHNR and CDR2 FQNEAQ (reference sequence). CDR3 sequence (DNA): TGTTCCAGCAGCTTAGATCCGGGACAGGGGGTGGTAAAACTGTTTTTT. It specifies CSSSLDPGQGVVKLFF.

The chain combines TRBV7-9 with TRBJ2-5; TRBD1 agrees at 9 bases. The end of the DNA fits TRBJ2-7 better, so the J call may be wrong. Per the germline V gene, CDR1 is SEHNR and CDR2 is FQNEAQ (reference sequence). The CDR3 spans 19 residues. The CDR3: CASSPEAGTGRFSSYEQYF. The CDR3 DNA reads TGTGCCAGCAGCCCGGAGGCCGGGACAGGGCGCTTTAGCTCCTACGAGCAGTACTTC.

This clone was seen a handful of times. This sequence joins TRBV19 and TRBJ2-7; 9 nucleotides match TRBD1. Germline lookup yields CDR1 LNHDA and CDR2 SQIVND (reference sequence). This CDR3 comprises 14 residues. Trimming cost V 1 base and J 3 bases; bases outside gene matches: 1. CDR3 amino acids: CASSIGDRDYEQYF. CDR3 in DNA: TGTGCCAGTAGTATAGGGGACAGGGACTACGAGCAGTACTTC.

This sequence joins TRBV30 and TRBJ1-6, with TRBD1 matching 7 bases. With 3 bases clipped from V and 7 bases from J, the junction kept 6 bases outside the gene matches. The germline CDR1 and CDR2 sequences are GTSNPN and SVGIG (reference sequence). The CDR3 contains 14 residues. The CDR3 is CAWSAGQSNSPLHF. The DNA for the CDR3 is TGTGCCTGGAGCGCGGGACAGTCGAATTCACCCCTCCACTTT.

J is TRBJ2-6 and V is TRBV19, with D possibly being TRBD1 (5 bases). With 1 base removed from V and 2 bases from J, the gap between germline ends came to 9 bases. Looked up from germline, CDR1 is LNHDA and CDR2 is SQIVND (reference sequence). There are 16 residues in the CDR3. In nucleotides, the CDR3 is TGTGCCAGTAGTATAGTACAGGCGGCTGGGGCCAACGTCCTGACTTTC. Its translation: CASSIVQAAGANVLTF.

The chain combines TRBV5-1 with TRBJ2-7; 7 nucleotides match TRBD1. Unmatched junction bases numbered 2, after V lost 1 base and J lost 7 bases. CDR3 size: 12 residues. Germline values: CDR1 SGHRS, CDR2 YFSETQ. The CDR3 DNA reads TGCGCCAGCAGCTTGTCGGACAGGGAGCAGTACTTC. The encoded protein is CASSLSDREQYF.

The V call is TRBV14, the J call TRBJ2-1; D is perhaps TRBD1 (5 bases). Germline V gene sequence: CDR1 SGHDN, CDR2 FVKESK. Trimming left V 4 bases short and J 4 bases short, with 5 bases between. This CDR3 spans 12 amino acids. CDR3 sequence reads: CASSRQYNEQFF. CDR3 sequence (DNA): TGTGCCAGCAGCCGACAGTACAATGAGCAGTTCTTC. The whole variable domain, filled in from reference TRBV14 and TRBJ2-1, reads EAGVTQFPSHSVIEKGQTVTLRCDPISGHDNLYWYRRVMGKEIKFLLHFVKESKQDESGMPNNRFLAERTGGTYSTLKVQPAELEDSGVYFCASSRQYNEQFFGPGTRLTVL.

The rearrangement uses TRBV18 and TRBJ2-7, with TRBD1 matching over 9 bases. CDR1 is KGHSH, CDR2 LQKENI, per germline. The CDR3 covers 16 residues. After removal of 3 bases from V and 0 bases from J, the junction contained 6 bases not matched to a gene. The chain's CDR3 is CASSPYRGLSSYEQYF. The CDR3 DNA is TGTGCCAGCTCACCTTACAGGGGGCTCAGCTCCTACGAGCAGTACTTC.

With respect to this clone: Other DNA sequences in this specimen translate into the identical CDR3. The chain uses TRBV5-6 and TRBJ1-1, with no clear D. CDR1 SGHDT and CDR2 YYEEEE come from the germline V gene. The CDR3 is 13 amino acids. V was shortened by 4 bases and J by 0 bases, with 7 bases between the two germline ends. Written as DNA, the CDR3 is TGTGCCAGCAGCCTAGACTTGAACACTGAAGCTTTCTTT. It codes for CASSLDLNTEAFF.

The chain links TRBV2 to TRBJ2-1; 8 bases agree with TRBD2. This CDR3 spans 15 amino acids. The germline V gene has CDR1 SNHLY and CDR2 FYNNEI. Trimming took 8 bases from V and 0 from J; bases not matched to a gene: 6. The CDR3 nucleotides are TGTGCCAGCCGGGGCAGCGGGAGCTCCTACAATGAGCAGTTCTTC. This encodes CASRGSGSSYNEQFF.

This chain links TRBV27 with TRBJ2-1; 7 bases line up with TRBD2. The V gene end was trimmed by 0 bases and the J gene end by 2 bases; junction bases not matched to a gene: 1. The CDR3 runs 15 residues. Germline values: CDR1 MNHEY, CDR2 SMNVEV (reference sequence). The CDR3 loop is CASSLSSGPYNEQFF. The DNA of the CDR3 is TGTGCCAGCAGTTTATCTAGCGGGCCCTACAATGAGCAGTTCTTC.

The chain couples TRBV18 to TRBJ2-1; D is perhaps TRBD1 (6 bases). The CDR3 runs 13 residues. V gave up 5 bases and J gave up 5 bases, with 10 bases separating them. Germline CDR1 and CDR2: KGHSH and LQKENI. The CDR3 loop is CASSETGNNEQFF. In nucleotides, the CDR3 is TGTGCCAGCTCAGAGACAGGAAACAATGAGCAGTTCTTC.

The chain's CDR3 is CASSVGNSPGLPIQYF. CDR3 in DNA: TGTGCCAGCAGCGTAGGGAACTCACCGGGACTACCGATTCAGTACTTC. The chain carries TRBV9 and TRBJ2-4, with 7 bases lining up with TRBD2. CDR3 size: 16 residues. Unmatched junction bases numbered 13, after V lost 0 bases and J lost 10 bases. The V gene's germline CDR1 is SGDLS and CDR2 YYNGEE.

This clone showed up just a few times. The gene calls are TRBV6-1 and TRBJ2-7, with 7 bases aligning to TRBD2. The germline V gene encodes CDR1 MNHNS and CDR2 SASEGT. V lost 3 bases, J lost 4 bases, and 6 bases stayed unmatched. There are 14 residues in the CDR3. The CDR3 nucleotides are TGTGCCAGCAGTGACAGGGAGGGCTTGTACGAGCAGTACTTC. Translating gives CASSDREGLYEQYF.

The V and J genes are TRBV27 and TRBJ1-5, with 8 bases lining up with TRBD1. CDR3 length equals 16 residues. CDR1 is MNHEY, CDR2 SMNVEV, per germline (reference sequence). The V and J ends lost 5 bases and 2 bases, in that order; junction bases with no gene match: 8. CDR3 amino acids: CASSPKPGQGNQPQHF. CDR3 DNA sequence: TGTGCCAGCAGTCCCAAGCCGGGACAGGGCAATCAGCCCCAGCATTTT.

The gene calls are TRBV13 and TRBJ1-1, with a possible D match to TRBD1 (6 bases). Trimming shortened V by 8 bases and J by 6 bases, and 19 bases separated the two germline ends. The CDR3 runs to 14 residues. Germline assignment: CDR1 PRHDT and CDR2 FYEKMQ (reference sequence). CDR3 bases: TGTGCCAGCGTACAGGGTATTATCAGACCTGAAGCTTTCTTT. It is translated as CASVQGIIRPEAFF.